The 18 T cell receptor beta chains below all came from one sample that was sequenced in a study of prognosis after radiotherapy for stage I lung cancer. Amplification of the TCR beta CDR3 (from genomic DNA) was done by two-round multiplex PCR. Primers specific to each TRBV and TRBJ gene were used in first-round PCR. Each CDR3 protein is one row after TCRdb ran MiXCR on the multiplex PCR reads. The sample lists 30,000 to 40,000 distinct CDR3 sequences, under 40% seen once, with over 15% in the top ten. This material consisted of PBMCs, taken before or after stereotactic body radiation therapy (not recorded which). The receptors come from a donor aged 50 or older with non-small cell lung cancer.

Ten or more counts support this clonotype. The V and J genes are TRBV20-1 and TRBJ1-1; 10 bases align to TRBD1. Germline lookup yields CDR1 DFQATT and CDR2 SNEGSKA (reference sequence). CDR3 length equals 13 residues. J gave up 4 bases and V 6 bases, and 5 bases lay outside the gene matches. Written as DNA, the CDR3 is TGCAGTGCCTCCGGGACAGGGGTCACTGAAGCTTTCTTT. Its translation: CSASGTGVTEAFF.

Ten or more counts support this clonotype. V usage is TRBV2 and J usage is TRBJ1-4, with 7 bases that match TRBD1. The V and J ends lost 10 bases and 3 bases, in that order; junction bases with no gene match: 11. This CDR3 region has 15 residues. Per the germline V gene, CDR1 is SNHLY and CDR2 is FYNNEI. CDR3 loop: CATNNRGPANEKLFF. The CDR3, as DNA: TGTGCCACGAATAACAGGGGACCAGCTAATGAAAAACTGTTTTTT.

This clonotype was recorded at least ten times. The V gene is TRBV19, the J gene TRBJ1-2; 7 nucleotides agree with TRBD1. This CDR3 has 15 residues. The ends lost 6 bases at V and 4 bases at J; junction bases unmatched: 11. Germline-derived CDR1 and CDR2 are LNHDA and SQIVND (reference sequence). CDR3 in amino acids: CASSPPNRGGYGYTF. In DNA, the CDR3 is TGTGCCAGTAGCCCCCCCAACAGGGGAGGCTATGGCTACACCTTC. Full variable domain (missing parts from reference TRBV19 and TRBJ1-2): DGGITQSPKYLFRKEGQNVTLSCEQNLNHDAMYWYRQDPGQGLRLIYYSQIVNDFQKGDIAEGYSVSREKKESFPLTVTSAQKNPTAFYLCASSPPNRGGYGYTFGSGTRLTVV.

The J gene is TRBJ2-3, the V gene TRBV27; possible D gene TRBD1, 6 bases. From germline, CDR1 is MNHEY and CDR2 SMNVEV (reference sequence). With 7 bases removed from V and 4 bases from J, the gap between germline ends came to 21 bases. This CDR3 contains 16 residues. The chain's CDR3 is CASIPPGQLFADTQYF. In DNA, the CDR3 is TGTGCCAGCATTCCTCCGGGACAACTATTTGCAGATACGCAGTATTTT.

On this clonotype: This may be a read error: a much more frequent sequence differs by one nucleotide. This sequence joins TRBV5-1 and TRBJ2-7; D is possibly TRBD1 (6 bases). Germline CDR1 and CDR2: SGHRS and YFSETQ. CDR3 length: 13 amino acids. V was cut by 5 bases and J by 4 bases, with 13 bases left in between. CDR3 coding DNA: TGCGCCAGCAGACGGGACACTTCTTACGAGCAGTACTTC. It is translated as CASRRDTSYEQYF.

Turning to this clonotype: This likely reflects a read error, since a far larger clone is one base away. The rearrangement joins TRBV7-2 to TRBJ1-2; D gene uncertain. Trimming pared 6 bases from V and 4 bases from J, leaving 9 bases between. The CDR3 sequence is 12 residues long. Germline CDR1 reads SGHTA; CDR2 reads FQGNSA. This CDR3 reads CASRLSSYGYTF. CDR3 sequence (DNA): TGTGCCAGCAGATTAAGTTCCTATGGCTACACCTTC.

This clonotype was picked up many times. This chain links TRBV20-1 with TRBJ2-7; D is unresolved. The germline CDR1 and CDR2 sequences are DFQATT and SNEGSKA (reference sequence). This CDR3 is 14 amino acids long. With 5 bases removed from V and 3 bases from J, the gap between germline ends came to 17 bases. DNA for the CDR3: TGCAGTGCTCAAACCCTACGGACCGACTACGAGCAGTACTTC. This translates into CSAQTLRTDYEQYF.

A word on this clonotype: A single base is all that separates this from a far larger clone, so a read error is likely. The V and J genes are TRBV24-1 and TRBJ2-5, with a weak D call TRBD2 (6 bases). The J call may not be correct, given that the DNA end is closer to TRBJ2-1. Germline CDR1 and CDR2: KGHDR and SFDVKD. The CDR3 contains 12 residues. CDR3 coding DNA: TGTGCCACCTCCATGGGGGGCAATGAGCAGTTCTTC. This codes for CATSMGGNEQFF.

In the case of this clonotype: This probably arose from a read error, given a far larger clone one base away. The chain has TRBV6-8 and TRBJ2-7; 8 bases map to TRBD1. Germline CDR1 reads MNHGY; CDR2 reads SAAAGT. The CDR3 is 13 residues long. The CDR3 loop reads CVSSIGQGNEQYF. For the CDR3, the DNA is TGTGTCAGCAGTATAGGACAGGGTAACGAGCAGTACTTC.

This clonotype was detected ten times or more. The chain carries TRBV28 and TRBJ2-5, with TRBD1 matching 8 bases. This CDR3 spans 15 amino acids. Germline assignment: CDR1 MDHEN and CDR2 SYDVKM. Losses at the gene ends were 3 bases for V and 4 bases for J; bases not matched to a gene: 7. In nucleotides, the CDR3 is TGTGCCAGCAGTTTCGATTCAGGGGGCAGAGAGACCCAGTACTTC. Protein sequence: CASSFDSGGRETQYF.

This clonotype was counted a few times. This sequence is one base from a far larger clone and is likely a read error. The J gene is TRBJ1-6, the V gene TRBV6-4; D possibly corresponds to TRBD1 (5 bases). Per the germline V gene, CDR1 is MRHNA and CDR2 is SNTAGT. The CDR3 length is 14 residues. The germline V and J ends were trimmed by 5 bases and 10 bases, with 15 bases remaining between them. As DNA, the CDR3 is TGTGCCAGCAGTCGTAGGGACGGGGTCTCACCCCTCCACTTT. Translation gives CASSRRDGVSPLHF.

This clonotype occurred many times. V is TRBV29-1 and J is TRBJ1-2, with 9 bases fitting TRBD1. The V gene's germline CDR1 is SQVTM and CDR2 ANQGSEA. The V gene end was trimmed by 6 bases and the J gene end by 7 bases; junction bases not matched to a gene: 9. This CDR3 comprises 13 residues. DNA of the CDR3: TGCAGCGTAGTGCCGGGACAGGGAACTGGCTACACCTTC. It yields the protein CSVVPGQGTGYTF. Supplemented by reference TRBV29-1 and TRBJ1-2, the full variable domain reads SAVISQKPSRDICQRGTSLTIQCQVDSQVTMMFWYRQQPGQSLTLIATANQGSEATYESGFVIDKFPISRPNLTFSTLTVSNMSPEDSSIYLCSVVPGQGTGYTFGSGTRLTVV.

This clonotype appeared many times. The rearrangement uses TRBV11-2 and TRBJ2-5; D is unresolved. Germline CDR1 and CDR2: SGHAT and FQNNGV. Trimming shortened V by 8 bases and J by 7 bases, and 17 bases separated the two germline ends. CDR3 size: 13 residues. This chain's CDR3 is CASGLGDSVTQYF. CDR3 sequence (DNA): TGTGCCAGCGGCCTTGGGGATTCAGTGACCCAGTACTTC.

This clonotype was found many times. A much larger clone differs by one base, so this may be a read error. V and J are TRBV20-1 and TRBJ2-1; 7 bases match TRBD2. Per the germline V gene, CDR1 is DFQATT and CDR2 is SNEGSKA (reference sequence). The CDR3 spans 14 residues. Trimming at V came to 6 bases and at J to 9 bases, leaving 14 bases not matched to a gene. CDR3 loop: CSANVQREIGEQFF. The CDR3 DNA reads TGCAGTGCCAACGTACAGCGGGAAATCGGTGAGCAGTTCTTC.

This clonotype was detected many times. The chain joins TRBV28 to TRBJ1-2, with D possibly being TRBD1 (5 bases). Germline V gene data show CDR1 as MDHEN and CDR2 as SYDVKM. V was cut by 5 bases and J by 14 bases, with 30 bases left in between. This CDR3 has 16 amino acids. The CDR3 DNA is TGTGCCAGCAGTCCGGGGACGGGCCTCTACTCTATGCTAGGGACCTTC. Protein: CASSPGTGLYSMLGTF.

This clonotype has ten or more counts. The chain is built from TRBV20-1 and TRBJ1-1; no definite D call. CDR3 length: 18 residues. The germline V gene has CDR1 DFQATT and CDR2 SNEGSKA (reference sequence). V gave up 0 bases and J gave up 0 bases, with 20 bases separating them. The CDR3 is CSARDRYTGRVLNTEAFF. For the CDR3, the DNA is TGCAGTGCTAGAGATAGATATACGGGGAGGGTTTTGAACACTGAAGCTTTCTTT.

This clonotype was found many times. The chain has TRBV6-1 and TRBJ1-2; D is undetermined. Looked up from germline, CDR1 is MNHNS and CDR2 is SASEGT. V lost 3 bases, J lost 7 bases, and 6 bases lay in between. CDR3 size: 11 residues. CDR3 bases: TGTGCCAGCAGTGACGAGGTTGGCTACACCTTC. It codes for CASSDEVGYTF.

This clonotype was recorded once. The junction departs from germline at one end; a sequencing error may be responsible. The chain carries TRBV20-1 and TRBJ2-2; 7 bases map to TRBD2. The CDR3 is 13 amino acids. Germline assignment: CDR1 DFQATT and CDR2 SNEGSKA (reference sequence). The CDR3 nucleotides are TGCAGTTCTAGGGGTACTAGCGACGGGGAGCTGTTTTTT. This translates into CSSRGTSDGELFF.